This TCR beta chain comes out of a study of B cell selection in AIRE deficiency. Study observations and caveats: Shared Treg sequences had shorter CDR3s, biased toward rearrangements with few non-templated insertions.

In the authors' methods: Pooled Tregs gave roughly 62,000 patient and around 96,000 donor TCRbeta sequences. Libraries were prepared by immunoSEQ multiplex PCR; TCRdb keeps only in-frame clonotypes and omits some of them. That table gives V, J and clone size, and the DNA gave D and trimming. In the table there are about 21,000 clones, about 95% of which are singletons. In its sample, this clone was seen once. Its antigen is undetermined. The germline V gene encodes CDR1 SGHDT and CDR2 YYEEEE. The CDR3 runs to 16 residues. Trimming pared 0 bases from V and 4 bases from J, leaving 14 bases between. Regulatory T cells were sorted as CD4+CD25hiCD127low/negative cells.

The sequencing input was Tregs sorted from PBMCs. The chain combines TRBV5-6 with TRBJ2-1; maybe TRBD1 (5 bases). This TCR was sampled from a human donor with AIRE deficiency. The CDR3: CASSLDRGLGYNEQFF. DNA of the CDR3: TGTGCCAGCAGCTTGGATAGGGGCCTTGGGTACAATGAGCAGTTCTTC.